The source of this T cell receptor (beta chain) is a study of cytotoxic CD8 clonotypes in ibrutinib-treated CLL. Study overall: Patient counts were about twelve relapsed/refractory, over 14 treatment-naive and fewer than 18 IGHV unmutated. General study findings and limits: Baseline clonality was higher than in age-matched healthy donors and moved in step with circulating CD8+ T-cell counts.

The J segment lost 6 bases and the V segment lost 5 bases, leaving 7 bases of the junction unmatched. The CDR3 loop spans 15 amino acids. Germline V lookup: CDR1 MNHEY, CDR2 SVGAGI. Clones were sequenced by immunoSEQ multiplex PCR, and TCRdb holds only the in-frame ones, with some missing. The sample holds 130,000 or so clones, approximately 81% seen once. As concerns this clone: Its specificity is unknown.

The receptor comes from a human donor with chronic lymphocytic leukemia. The sample consisted of PBMCs, taken after 12 months of ibrutinib treatment. The chain recombines TRBV6-5 with TRBJ2-5, with TRBD2 matching over 12 bases. The CDR3 loop reads CASSALAGGGQTQYF. The DNA of the CDR3 is TGTGCCAGCAGTGCACTAGCGGGAGGCGGGCAGACCCAGTACTTC.